This is a list of T cell receptor beta chains from one sample in a study of blood T cell repertoires in COVID-19. Libraries were prepared by immunoSEQ multiplex PCR; TCRdb keeps only in-frame clonotypes and omits some of them. The data show 200,000 to 250,000 clones, with roughly 90% seen just once and approximately 2.6% held by the top ten. The sequenced sample consisted of peripheral blood. These receptor sequences come from a woman aged 55-69 years with acute or convalescent COVID-19. CDR3s include the opening cysteine and the closing phenylalanine or tryptophan. The D gene is left open where the match is weak. The size entry is marked missing in some rows and otherwise reads once, few, many or a size class.

abundance	v_gene	d_gene	j_gene	CDR3nt	CDR3aa
.	TRBV5-6	TRBD1	TRBJ1-2	TGTGCCAGCAGCTTGTTTGGACAGGTGACCTATGGCTACACCTTC	CASSLFGQVTYGYTF
.	TRBV7-8	TRBD1	TRBJ1-5	TGTGCCAGCAGCGGGACAGCTATCAATCAGCCCCAGCATTTT	CASSGTAINQPQHF
.	TRBV7-2	TRBD2	TRBJ2-3	TGTGCCAGCAGCTTAGCCACACCCGGGACTAGCGCTCCAGATACGCAGTATTTT	CASSLATPGTSAPDTQYF
once	TRBV12-3/TRBV12-4	.	TRBJ1-3	TGTGCCAGCAGCCTATTCTCTGGAAACACCATATATTTT	CASSLFSGNTIYF
.	TRBV6-5	TRBD1	TRBJ1-6	TGTGCCAGCAGCGCTGGACAGGCCCTCCACTTT	CASSAGQALHF
.	TRBV5-1	TRBD1	TRBJ2-7	TGCGCCAGCAGCGTCGCAGGTCCGGGACAGGGCTATTCCTACGAGCAGTACTTC	CASSVAGPGQGYSYEQYF
.	TRBV5-1	TRBD1	TRBJ1-6	TGCGCCAGCAGCTTGGACGGGACAGGATATGGTTCACCCCTCCACTTT	CASSLDGTGYGSPLHF
.	TRBV24-1	TRBD2	TRBJ2-2	TGTGCCACCAGTGATTTTCCGGGACTAGCGTCGGGGGGCTACACCGGGGAGCTGTTTTTT	CATSDFPGLASGGYTGELFF
.	TRBV7-9	TRBD1	TRBJ1-2	TGTGCCAGCAGCTTAACGGGACAGGGGCTTTGGGTCTACACCTTC	CASSLTGQGLWVYTF
.	TRBV18	TRBD2	TRBJ2-7	TGTGCCAGCACCACTAGCGGGGGCTCCTACGAGCAGTACTTC	CASTTSGGSYEQYF
.	TRBV6-5	.	TRBJ1-5	TGTGCCAGCAGGAAGACAAATAGCAATCAGCCCCAGCATTTT	CASRKTNSNQPQHF
.	TRBV19	.	TRBJ1-6	TGTGCCAGTAGTATAGGAGGCGGCTCACCCCTCCACTTT	CASSIGGGSPLHF
.	TRBV3-1/TRBV3-2	TRBD1	TRBJ1-2	TGTGCCAGCAGCCTCCTCGGGACAGGGGGTGACTATGGCTACACCTTC	CASSLLGTGGDYGYTF
.	TRBV28	.	TRBJ2-2	TGTGCCAGCAGTGACAGCGGGGAGCTGTTTTTT	CASSDSGELFF
.	TRBV7-3	.	TRBJ1-2	TGTGCCAGCAGCTTATTTGGAGGATCCGGCTACACCTTC	CASSLFGGSGYTF
once	TRBV15	.	TRBJ1-6	TGTGCCACCAGCGGAAGCAGGTTTCCCTTGAATTCACCCCTCCACTTT	CATSGSRFPLNSPLHF
.	TRBV9	.	TRBJ2-5	TGTGCCAGCAGCGTCGCCCGGGTATCGGAGACCCAGTACTTC	CASSVARVSETQYF
once	TRBV9	TRBD1	TRBJ1-4	TGTGCCAGCAGCGTGGGACAGGGTGGGGAAAAACTGTTTTTT	CASSVGQGGEKLFF
.	TRBV29-1	.	TRBJ2-1	TGCAGCGTCGAACGGGTCTTGGATGAGCAGTTCTTC	CSVERVLDEQFF
.	TRBV19	TRBD2	TRBJ2-3	TGTGCCAGTAGTCCCCAAGGGTCTAGCGGGGGGGCTGATACGCAGTATTTT	CASSPQGSSGGADTQYF
few	TRBV19	.	TRBJ1-1	TGTGCCAGTAGTACACAGGGCATGAACACTGAAGCTTTCTTT	CASSTQGMNTEAFF
.	TRBV18	.	TRBJ1-2	TGTGCCAGCTCACCTCGGGACATCCGAGCTAACTATGGCTACACCTTC	CASSPRDIRANYGYTF
.	TRBV27	TRBD2	TRBJ2-1	TGTGCCAGCAGTTTGAGCGGGAGGGTTGCAAATGAGCAGTTCTTC	CASSLSGRVANEQFF
once	TRBV6-5	TRBD2	TRBJ2-1	TGTGCCAGCAGTCTTAGCGGGCCCCACTACAATGAGCAGTTCTTC	CASSLSGPHYNEQFF
.	TRBV19	TRBD1	TRBJ1-2	TGTGCCAGTAGTATAGCGGGGACAGGGTTTAACTATGGCTACACCTTC	CASSIAGTGFNYGYTF
.	TRBV28	.	TRBJ1-5	TGTGCCAGTGGGAGCGGGGTCCAGCCCCAGCATTTT	CASGSGVQPQHF
few	TRBV15	.	TRBJ2-2	TGTGCCACCAGCAAACGTACGGCCGGGGAGCTGTTTTTT	CATSKRTAGELFF
.	TRBV19	TRBD2	TRBJ2-1	TGTGCCAGTAGTATCGGGGGAAGCGGGAGCTCCTACAATGAGCAGTTCTTC	CASSIGGSGSSYNEQFF
.	TRBV2	TRBD1	TRBJ1-2	TGTGCCAGCAGCAGACAGGGGCTAGCTAACTATGGCTACACCTTC	CASSRQGLANYGYTF
.	TRBV10-3	.	TRBJ1-1	TGTGCCATCAGCCCAGGAGGGTGGAACACTGAAGCTTTCTTT	CAISPGGWNTEAFF
.	TRBV19	TRBD1	TRBJ1-5	TGTGCCAGTAGTAGGGGGACAGTTAATAGCAATCAGCCCCAGCATTTT	CASSRGTVNSNQPQHF
.	TRBV25-1	TRBD2	TRBJ2-2	TGTGCCAGCTCCACCACTAGCGCCACCGGGGAGCTGTTTTTT	CASSTTSATGELFF
.	TRBV27	TRBD2	TRBJ2-1	TGTGCCAGCAGCCTTGGCACTAGCGGATGGGATGAGCAGTTCTTC	CASSLGTSGWDEQFF
.	TRBV18	TRBD2	TRBJ2-1	TGTGCCAGCTCACCATCCGCGTCTGGACTAGCCACTAACAATGAGCAGTTCTTC	CASSPSASGLATNNEQFF
.	TRBV5-1	TRBD2	TRBJ2-1	TGCGCCAGCAGCTTGTCCCTAGCGGGGACCTACAATGAGCAGTTCTTC	CASSLSLAGTYNEQFF
.	TRBV5-4	TRBD1	TRBJ2-7	TGTGCCAGCAGCTCTACCGGGACAGGGGCTTACGAGCAGTACTTC	CASSSTGTGAYEQYF
few	TRBV10-1	TRBD1	TRBJ1-2	TGCGCCAGCAGTGAAACCGGGACAGTTGGCTACACCTTC	CASSETGTVGYTF
.	TRBV21-1	.	TRBJ2-1	TGTGGGGCTAGCGGACACCAGCGTAACAATGAGCAGTTCTTC	CGASGHQRNNEQFF
.	TRBV27	.	TRBJ2-4	TGTGCCAGCAGTTTATCGTTCCAAAGGGGGGCCAAAAACATTCAGTACTTC	CASSLSFQRGAKNIQYF
.	TRBV6-5	.	TRBJ1-6	TGTGCCAGCAGTTATAGTAACTCCTATAATTCACCCCTCCACTTT	CASSYSNSYNSPLHF
.	TRBV7-7	.	TRBJ2-1	TGTGCCAGCAGCCTGACCGAGACTACTTACAATGAGCAGTTCTTC	CASSLTETTYNEQFF
.	TRBV4-3	TRBD1	TRBJ1-6	TGCGCCAGCAGCCCCACGGGACAGGGAAGTTCACCCCTCCACTTT	CASSPTGQGSSPLHF
.	TRBV4-3	TRBD2	TRBJ2-3	TGCGCCAGCAGCCGTGGACTAGCAAGCGATACGCAGTATTTT	CASSRGLASDTQYF
.	TRBV7-9	TRBD1	TRBJ1-1	TGTGCCAGCAGCCTCCCAGGGGGCTTCCCTGAAGCTTTCTTT	CASSLPGGFPEAFF
once	TRBV6-1	TRBD1	TRBJ1-2	TGTGCCAGCAGTGCGGCCAGAGTGGGACAGGGGACCTATGGCTACACCTTC	CASSAARVGQGTYGYTF
.	TRBV28	TRBD1	TRBJ2-2	TGTGCCAGCAGACGGCCCGGGACAGGGAACACCGGGGAGCTGTTTTTT	CASRRPGTGNTGELFF
.	TRBV10-3	.	TRBJ1-1	TGTGCCATCAGTGAGACAGACAACACTGAAGCTTTCTTT	CAISETDNTEAFF
once	TRBV25-1	TRBD1	TRBJ1-3	TGTGCCAGCACCGAGGACAGGGGCAACTTAAACTCTGGAAACACCATATATTTT	CASTEDRGNLNSGNTIYF
.	TRBV5-4	.	TRBJ1-4	TGTGCCAGCAGCCCGGGGGAGGCGAGGTCAGCTAATGAAAAACTGTTTTTT	CASSPGEARSANEKLFF
.	TRBV6-5	.	TRBJ1-5	TGTGCCAGCAGCCGGAGTATTAAGGATCAGCCCCAGCATTTT	CASSRSIKDQPQHF
.	TRBV2	.	TRBJ2-7	TGTGCCAGCAGACGGGGTGGTTACGAGCAGTACTTC	CASRRGGYEQYF
.	TRBV7-3	TRBD1	TRBJ2-1	TGTGCCAGCAGCTTCCGAGCCGGGACAGGGTACAATGAGCAGTTCTTC	CASSFRAGTGYNEQFF
.	TRBV6-5	.	TRBJ1-3	TGTGCCAGCAGTCCCCAAGCGGGGATGGGAAACACCATATATTTT	CASSPQAGMGNTIYF